Presented here are 18 T cell receptor beta chains from one specimen sequenced in a study of beta chain features in type 1 diabetes. cDNA synthesis used the whole RNA isolate, giving expressed TCRB sequences. Assay used: immunoSEQ multiplex PCR; TCRdb lists only in-frame clones, some missing. This repertoire shows hundreds of thousands of clones, 15% to 19% found once; its top ten account for 0.09% to 0.095%. The sample consisted of naive CD4+ T cells from blood. The receptors stem from a man aged 18 to 35 in good health.

V and J are TRBV27 and TRBJ1-1; no firm D call. Germline V gene data show CDR1 as MNHEY and CDR2 as SMNVEV (reference sequence). The ends were cut back, 3 bases at V and 1 base at J, with 6 bases in the middle. This CDR3 region has 13 residues. Written as DNA, the CDR3 is TGTGCCAGCAGTTTGAAGGCGAACACTGAAGCTTTCTTT. Translated, it gives CASSLKANTEAFF.

With respect to this clone: The junction does not match germline at one end; this may be a read error. The chain employs TRBV7-7 and TRBJ2-3; D may be TRBD2 (5 bases). The CDR3 contains 13 residues. The germline V gene has CDR1 SSHAT and CDR2 FNYEAQ (reference sequence). The CDR3 DNA reads TGTGCTAGCAGCTTAGCGACGGCAGATACGCAGTATTTT. This codes for CASSLATADTQYF.

This clone was seen a few times. The chain combines TRBV18 with TRBJ1-2, with 7 bases fitting TRBD1. This CDR3 spans 16 amino acids. Trimming took 3 bases from V and 1 from J; bases not matched to a gene: 8. Looked up from germline, CDR1 is KGHSH and CDR2 is LQKENI. Written as DNA, the CDR3 is TGTGCCAGCTCACCGGGACAGCCACGACTTAACTATGGCTACACCTTC. The encoded protein is CASSPGQPRLNYGYTF.

A few counts support this clone. J is TRBJ2-2 and V is TRBV7-2; D gene ambiguous. V lost 2 bases and J lost 1, with 8 bases in between. CDR3 length equals 15 residues. Looked up from germline, CDR1 is SGHTA and CDR2 is FQGNSA. The CDR3 here is CASSLMVLNTGELFF. The CDR3 nucleotides read TGTGCCAGCAGCTTAATGGTACTGAACACCGGGGAGCTGTTTTTT.

This chain connects TRBV6-1 to TRBJ1-5; D not certain. Germline V gene sequence: CDR1 MNHNS, CDR2 SASEGT. Trimming took off 6 bases at V and 3 bases at J, with 6 bases between the two ends. This CDR3 contains 12 residues. The CDR3 region has the DNA TGTGCCAGCAGGCTCTCCAATCAGCCCCAGCATTTT. It codes for CASRLSNQPQHF.

The sample holds a few counts of this clone. The genes are TRBV10-3 and TRBJ2-2, with D maybe TRBD1 (6 bases). V lost 9 bases and J 1 base, leaving 9 bases between the germline ends. The CDR3 totals 13 residues. In germline, CDR1 is ENHRY, CDR2 SYGVKD. The CDR3 DNA sequence: TGTGCCATGGTGGGACAGAACACCGGGGAGCTGTTTTTT. Protein sequence: CAMVGQNTGELFF.

This clone was detected only a few times. The CDR3 nucleotides are TGTGCCAGCAGCCTACCCGGACTAGCGGGAGGCGAGCAGTACTTC. Amino acids: CASSLPGLAGGEQYF. The chain is built from TRBV28 and TRBJ2-7; 14 bases fit TRBD2. From germline, CDR1 is MDHEN and CDR2 SYDVKM. The CDR3 has 15 amino acids. Unmatched junction bases numbered 7, after V lost 6 bases and J lost 6 bases.

As concerns this clone: Other DNA sequences in this sample translate to the same CDR3. The chain joins TRBV2 to TRBJ1-1; TRBD1 matches at 8 bases. The CDR3 is made up of 15 amino acids. V dropped 2 bases and J dropped 4; count of bases not matched to a gene: 6. Germline V gene sequence: CDR1 SNHLY, CDR2 FYNNEI. The CDR3 region has the DNA TGTGCCAGCAGTGAACGACAAGGGACAGGCACTGAAGCTTTCTTT. It codes for CASSERQGTGTEAFF.

This rearrangement joins TRBV7-2 to TRBJ1-3; no clear D gene. Germline assignment: CDR1 SGHTA and CDR2 FQGNSA. This CDR3 is 13 amino acids long. Trimming cost V 1 base and J 5 bases, with 6 bases left between them. The CDR3 DNA follows: TGTGCCAGCAGCTTAGGATCACGAAACACCATATATTTT. Translating gives CASSLGSRNTIYF. The variable domain in full, with the rest retrieved from reference TRBV7-2 and TRBJ1-3, is GAGVSQSPSNKVTEKGKDVELRCDPISGHTALYWYRQSLGQGLEFLIYFQGNSAPDKSGLPSDRFSAERTGGSVSTLTIQRTQQEDSAVYLCASSLGSRNTIYFGEGSWLTVV.

This clone was recorded a few times. The chain couples TRBV7-3 to TRBJ1-2, with TRBD1 as a possible D gene (6 bases). Germline V gives CDR1 SGHTA, CDR2 FQGTGA. The ends were cut back, 2 bases at V and 2 bases at J, with 12 bases in the middle. The CDR3 loop spans 15 amino acids. The CDR3 region is CASSLEGGLNYGYTF. The CDR3 nucleotides read TGTGCCAGCAGCTTAGAAGGGGGGCTCAACTATGGCTACACCTTC.

The chain carries TRBV6-4 and TRBJ1-1; 11 nucleotides align to TRBD1. The CDR3 is made up of 15 amino acids. With 5 bases clipped from V and 5 bases from J, the junction kept 7 bases outside the gene matches. Germline V gene data show CDR1 as MRHNA and CDR2 as SNTAGT. CDR3 sequence: CASSRTGGRRTEAFF. Written as DNA, the CDR3 is TGTGCCAGCAGTCGGACAGGGGGCCGGAGGACTGAAGCTTTCTTT.

This clone was counted only a few times. The J gene is TRBJ2-1, the V gene TRBV7-9; the D is unclear. V was pared by 5 bases and J by 7 bases, with 6 bases between. Germline V lookup: CDR1 SEHNR, CDR2 FQNEAQ (reference sequence). This CDR3 contains 11 residues. CDR3 in amino acids: CASSVGNEQFF. As DNA, the CDR3 is TGTGCCAGCAGCGTAGGGAATGAGCAGTTCTTC.

The genes are TRBV18 and TRBJ2-3, with D unclear. CDR3 length equals 13 residues. V lost 8 bases and J 2 bases, leaving 11 bases between the germline ends. Germline V gene lookup returns CDR1 KGHSH and CDR2 LQKENI. As DNA, the CDR3 is TGTGCCAGCGCCCTAACCCCCACAGATACGCAGTATTTT. Its translation is CASALTPTDTQYF. The complete variable domain, with remaining parts taken from reference TRBV18 and TRBJ2-3, reads NAGVMQNPRHLVRRRGQEARLRCSPMKGHSHVYWYRQLPEEGLKFMVYLQKENIIDESGMPKERFSAEFPKEGPSILRIQQVVRGDSAAYFCASALTPTDTQYFGPGTRLTVL.

This chain connects TRBV9 to TRBJ2-1; D remains ambiguous. This CDR3 has 11 residues. Germline loops: CDR1 SGDLS, CDR2 YYNGEE. Trimming cost V 0 bases and J 10 bases, with 5 bases left between them. CDR3: CASSVGGEQFF. The CDR3 bases are TGTGCCAGCAGCGTAGGTGGAGAGCAGTTCTTC.

J is TRBJ2-1 and V is TRBV11-2, with TRBD1 as a possible D gene (5 bases). The V and J ends lost 4 bases and 10 bases respectively, with 11 bases between them. The CDR3 extends over 12 amino acids. Per germline, CDR1 SGHAT and CDR2 FQNNGV. This CDR3 is CASSSQGREQFF. The DNA for the CDR3 is TGTGCCAGCAGCTCTCAGGGAAGAGAGCAGTTCTTC.

This clone turned up a few times. The J gene is TRBJ2-1, the V gene TRBV4-3; TRBD2 aligns across 8 bases. V lost 1 base to trimming and J lost 6 bases; unmatched junction nucleotides: 8. The V gene's germline CDR1 is LGHNA and CDR2 YSLEER. The CDR3 is 16 residues long. CDR3 bases: TGCGCCAGCAGCCAAGGGGAGGGCGGGAGGCGCAATGAGCAGTTCTTC. Encoded protein: CASSQGEGGRRNEQFF.

The chain recombines TRBV10-3 with TRBJ1-1; 7 bases match TRBD1. The CDR3 runs 15 residues. Germline V lookup: CDR1 ENHRY, CDR2 SYGVKD. After removal of 0 bases from V and 4 bases from J, the junction contained 5 bases not matched to a gene. In DNA, the CDR3 is TGTGCCATCAGTGAGTCAACTCAGGGGGTCACTGAAGCTTTCTTT. Its protein product is CAISESTQGVTEAFF.

The gene calls are TRBV10-3 and TRBJ1-3; D is uncertain. Per germline, CDR1 ENHRY and CDR2 SYGVKD. V lost 7 bases, J lost 3 bases, and 13 bases lay in between. CDR3 length: 14 amino acids. The DNA for the CDR3 is TGTGCCATCACTGTTGGAAACGGTGGAAACACCATATATTTT. The encoded protein is CAITVGNGGNTIYF.